This T cell receptor (beta chain) was captured by sequencing in a study of cytomegalovirus exposure and HLA in healthy donors. Findings and limits, study-wide: In vitro, three CMV-associated chains proved specific for CMV antigens. Reports indicated that the classifier achieved high specificity and sensitivity in diagnosing cytomegalovirus status.

PCR amplification relied on 60 Vbeta primers (plus 13 Jbeta primers). The repertoire was sequenced with immunoSEQ multiplex PCR; TCRdb's copy has only in-frame clones and lacks some. The data contain about 190,000 clones, around 80% of them seen just once; the ten biggest clones take up 2.1%. A word on this clone: Its antigen remains unidentified.

The TCR comes from a woman aged 18-29 years in good health and CMV-seropositive. The sample was PBMCs.

CDR3 nucleotide sequence: TGTGCCAGCAGTCGAACAGGGAGGGCTAACTATGGCTACACCTTC. Protein: CASSRTGRANYGYTF. The rearrangement links TRBV2 to TRBJ1-2; D may be TRBD1 (6 bases). V lost 5 bases to trimming and J lost 0 bases, with 13 bases between them. The CDR3 loop spans 15 amino acids. Germline V gene lookup returns CDR1 SNHLY and CDR2 FYNNEI.